Below, one TCR beta chain is given with its context. Its antigen is unknown. This entry is derived from a study of cytomegalovirus exposure and HLA in healthy donors. Study background: Assignment to the Caucasian-associated ancestry cluster applied to around 76% of the approximately 360 genotyped donors. Study conclusions and caveats: Associated with cytomegalovirus, according to the listing, were around 160 TCR beta chains. CMV serostatus was the only recorded immune exposure for donors. Later findings reportedly placed an Asian-associated ancestry cluster below the 666-donor mean for N-insertions.

Germline CDR1 reads SGHDN; CDR2 reads FVKESK. The V segment lost 1 base and the J segment 5 bases; nucleotides outside the gene matches: 13. The CDR3 has 17 residues. PCR used 60 Vbeta primers and 13 Jbeta primers. Sequenced by immunoSEQ multiplex PCR; TCRdb stores in-frame clones only, minus some. In the table there are roughly 160,000 clones, about 72% of which are singletons. This TCR was sampled from a girl aged 5 to 17 in good health and CMV-seronegative. V gene TRBV14 combines with J gene TRBJ1-1; TRBD1 matches at 7 bases. Sequencing was carried out using PBMCs. The CDR3 sequence: CASSQGGRGYGGTEAFF. The CDR3 region has the DNA TGTGCCAGCAGCCAAGGGGGCAGGGGGTATGGTGGAACTGAAGCTTTCTTT.